Listed below are T cell receptor beta chains from one sample, sequenced in a study of T-cell reconstitution after alpha-beta-depleted transplantation in children. Each CDR3 protein gets one entry after TCRdb re-called the PCR reads with MiXCR. Of a few hundred thousand distinct CDR3 sequences in the sample, roughly 13% were seen once. Sequences were derived from PBMCs, mostly from graft donor cells, sampled 360 days after TCRalphabeta/CD19-depleted stem cell transplant. The receptors shown here come from a male patient younger than 18 who had a stem cell transplant for acute myeloid leukemia, so the T cells may come from the graft donor. Both conserved end residues are part of each CDR3. D genes are given only for firm matches. The size field is filled for only some rows; it gives once, few, many or a size class.

J	size	D	V	DNA	CDR3
TRBJ2-1	many	TRBD2	TRBV28	TGTGCCAGCAGCCCTTGGGAACGGACTAGCGGGAGATCGAATGAGCAGTTCTTC	CASSPWERTSGRSNEQFF
TRBJ2-7	-	-	TRBV6-5	TGTGCCACATACCAATGGGCCTACGAGCAGTACTTC	CATYQWAYEQYF
TRBJ2-1	-	TRBD1	TRBV7-9	TGTGCCAGCAGCCCGCTGGGGACAGGGAGGAGGGATGAGCAGTTCTTC	CASSPLGTGRRDEQFF
TRBJ2-7	many	TRBD2	TRBV25-1	TGTGCCAGCAGCAGCGGGAGGGCCCGGTCCGTCTACGAGCAGTACTTC	CASSSGRARSVYEQYF
TRBJ2-1	many	-	TRBV2	TGTGCCACCGAGAGGGCGGGCTCCTACAATGAGCAGTTCTTC	CATERAGSYNEQFF
TRBJ2-1	-	-	TRBV21-1	TGTGCCAGCAGCAAAGCGGGTAGAAAGCGGGAGAGTACCCACAATGAGCAGTTCTTC	CASSKAGRKRESTHNEQFF
TRBJ2-7	-	-	TRBV7-2	TGTGCCAGCAGCTTAGGAGGGTGGGCCAGGTCTGGGCAGTACTTC	CASSLGGWARSGQYF
TRBJ1-1	-	-	TRBV29-1	TGCAGCGTGATGGGACCTCGCATGAACACTGAAGCTTTCTTT	CSVMGPRMNTEAFF
TRBJ2-1	-	TRBD1	TRBV11-2	TGTGCCAGCAGCACCTTGACAGGGGCCTACAATGAGCAGTTCTTC	CASSTLTGAYNEQFF
TRBJ2-5	-	TRBD2	TRBV18	TGTGCCAGCTCCGGGACTAGCGGGGCCCTTCAAGAGACCCAGTACTTC	CASSGTSGALQETQYF
TRBJ2-3	-	TRBD1	TRBV28	TGTGCCAGCGGGTTACAGGGACAGGGCCAAGATACGCAGTATTTT	CASGLQGQGQDTQYF
TRBJ1-5	-	-	TRBV28	TGTGCCAGCAGGCCATCAGGGACACATAGCAATCAGCCCCAGCATTTT	CASRPSGTHSNQPQHF
TRBJ2-3	-	-	TRBV5-1	TGCGCCAGCAGCGATTCGGGCCCCACAGATACGCAGTATTTT	CASSDSGPTDTQYF
TRBJ2-5	few	-	TRBV4-3	TGCGCCAGCAGCCCCTACTTTGGGGAGATGCAACAAGAGACCCAGTACTTC	CASSPYFGEMQQETQYF
TRBJ2-3	few	-	TRBV4-2	TGTGCCAGCAGCCTAGGACCCCTTGGCACAGATACGCAGTATTTT	CASSLGPLGTDTQYF
TRBJ2-2	-	-	TRBV4-3	TGCGCCAGCAGCCAAGGCCTAGGCTTCTCGGGGACCGGGGAGCTGTTTTTT	CASSQGLGFSGTGELFF
TRBJ2-7	few	-	TRBV4-3	TGCGCCAGCAGCCAAGACTGGGACATCGCCTACGAGCAGTACTTC	CASSQDWDIAYEQYF
TRBJ2-1	many	-	TRBV29-1	TGCAGCGTTGCGGTCGCGACCCTCTACAATGAGCAGTTCTTC	CSVAVATLYNEQFF
TRBJ2-1	few	-	TRBV5-1	TGCGCCAGCAGCTCGGTCCGAACCCTCCCAAGCTCCTACAATGAGCAGTTCTTC	CASSSVRTLPSSYNEQFF
TRBJ2-7	-	TRBD1	TRBV10-3	TGTGCCTCGCTGACCGGGACAGGGGGCTACGAGCAGTACTTC	CASLTGTGGYEQYF
TRBJ2-6	-	-	TRBV27	TGTGCCAGCCGTCTCCTTTCTGGGGCCAACGTCCTGACTTTC	CASRLLSGANVLTF
TRBJ2-2	-	-	TRBV4-2	TGTGCCAGCAGCCAGCTCCGGGACATCAACACCGGGGAGCTGTTTTTT	CASSQLRDINTGELFF
TRBJ1-5	-	-	TRBV7-6	TGTGCCAGCAGCCTCGACACCAATCAGCCCCAGCATTTT	CASSLDTNQPQHF
TRBJ2-1	-	-	TRBV11-2	TGTGCCAGCAGCCCACGGACAGCCCTTACACCTACCATCTTCTTC	CASSPRTALTPTIFF
TRBJ1-1	many	-	TRBV5-1	TGCGCCAGCAGCTGGCAGGGAGGAGGCACTGAAGCTTTCTTT	CASSWQGGGTEAFF
TRBJ1-3	-	-	TRBV27	TGTGCCAGCAGTTTAAGGGCCTACTCTGGAAACACCATATATTTT	CASSLRAYSGNTIYF
TRBJ1-2	-	-	TRBV4-2	TGTGCCAGCAGCCAAGAAGGGGGAAATGGGAACTATGGCTACACCTTC	CASSQEGGNGNYGYTF